The 20 T cell receptor beta chains in this list originate from one sample, sequenced in a study of blood T cell repertoires in COVID-19. Measured with immunoSEQ multiplex PCR; TCRdb has only the in-frame clones, and not every one. The repertoire holds 200,000 to 250,000 clones, with around four fifths as singletons. The sequenced sample consisted of peripheral blood. These TCRs come from a man younger than 45 with active or convalescent COVID-19.

This chain uses TRBV6-5 with TRBJ1-2; 9 positions match TRBD1. V dropped 6 bases and J dropped 7; count of bases not matched to a gene: 0. This CDR3 contains 11 residues. Germline CDR1 reads MNHEY; CDR2 reads SVGAGI. CDR3 DNA: TGTGCCAGCAGGGGACAGGGTGGCTACACCTTC. Residues: CASRGQGGYTF.

The rearrangement joins TRBV11-2 to TRBJ2-1; 9 nucleotides agree with TRBD2. The J segment lost 3 bases and the V segment lost 2 bases, leaving 2 bases of the junction unmatched. CDR1 is SGHAT, CDR2 FQNNGV, per germline. This CDR3 spans 15 amino acids. The CDR3 spells CASSLRREGYNEQFF. In nucleotides, the CDR3 is TGTGCCAGCAGCTTACGGCGGGAGGGCTACAATGAGCAGTTCTTC.

The chain links TRBV4-2 to TRBJ2-7; 9 bases match TRBD2. CDR3 length equals 15 residues. V shed 1 base and J 1 base; nucleotides not matched to a gene: 2. The germline CDR1 and CDR2 sequences are LGHNA and YNFKEQ. The DNA of the CDR3 is TGTGCCAGCAGCCAAGGGCTAGCGGGGTCCTACGAGCAGTACTTC. Translated: CASSQGLAGSYEQYF.

The chain combines TRBV4-3 with TRBJ1-2; D not resolved. The CDR3 runs 14 residues. Trimming cost V 0 bases and J 1 base, with 6 bases left between them. Germline-derived CDR1 and CDR2 are LGHNA and YSLEER. The CDR3 nucleotides read TGCGCCAGCAGCCAAGATAGCGGTAACTATGGCTACACCTTC. Protein: CASSQDSGNYGYTF.

The V gene is TRBV28, the J gene TRBJ2-7, with D perhaps matching TRBD2 (6 bases). The germline CDR1 and CDR2 sequences are MDHEN and SYDVKM. V dropped 7 bases and J dropped 3 bases, with 13 bases sitting between them. CDR3 length: 13 residues. CDR3 bases: TGTGCCAGCACCCCGGGCGGGAACTACGAGCAGTACTTC. Translation gives CASTPGGNYEQYF. The whole variable domain, remainder taken from reference TRBV28 and TRBJ2-7, is DVKVTQSSRYLVKRTGEKVFLECVQDMDHENMFWYRQDPGLGLRLIYFSYDVKMKEKGDIPEGYSVSREKKERFSLILESASTNQTSMYLCASTPGGNYEQYFGPGTRLTVT.

DNA for the CDR3: TGTGCCAGCAGTTTCCCAACGGAGGGGGAGACCCAGTACTTC. Translated: CASSFPTEGETQYF. V gene TRBV6-1 combines with J gene TRBJ2-5, with a possible D match to TRBD2 (6 bases). This CDR3 comprises 14 residues. Germline V lookup: CDR1 MNHNS, CDR2 SASEGT. Trimming cost V 5 bases and J 5 bases, with 15 bases left between them.

The rearrangement joins TRBV5-1 to TRBJ1-3; D is uncertain. The germline V and J ends were trimmed by 7 bases and 2 bases, with 16 bases remaining between them. Germline-derived CDR1 and CDR2 are SGHRS and YFSETQ. This CDR3 contains 15 residues. The CDR3 region is CASRGPGSTGNTIYF. CDR3 sequence (DNA): TGCGCCAGCCGGGGTCCGGGGAGTACTGGAAACACCATATATTTT.

This clone was observed a few times. The chain joins TRBV3-1 (or the pseudogene TRBV3-2) to TRBJ2-7; D is undetermined. The germline V gene encodes CDR1 LGHDT and CDR2 YNNKEL (reference sequence). The CDR3 is 15 amino acids. Deletions cut 1 base from V and 0 bases from J, with 10 bases between. The CDR3 bases are TGTGCCAGCAGCCAAGTGAACTCGGGCTCCTACGAGCAGTACTTC. Encoded protein: CASSQVNSGSYEQYF.

This clone was recorded a few times. J is TRBJ2-2 and V is TRBV6-5; 8 nucleotides align to TRBD1. Trimming at V came to 5 bases and at J to 6 bases, leaving 8 bases not matched to a gene. The CDR3 consists of 15 residues. Germline V lookup: CDR1 MNHEY, CDR2 SVGAGI. The CDR3 region has the DNA TGTGCCAGCAGTATACAGGGGGGCGGACCCGGGGAGCTGTTTTTT. Translated: CASSIQGGGPGELFF.

The V call is TRBV30, the J call TRBJ1-1, with D possibly matching TRBD1 (5 bases). The V end lost 3 bases, the J end lost 2 bases, and 10 bases lay between the germline ends. This CDR3 has 13 amino acids. Germline V gives CDR1 GTSNPN, CDR2 SVGIG (reference sequence). The CDR3 DNA follows: TGTGCCTGGAGCTACAGGAGAAACACTGAAGCTTTCTTT. This codes for CAWSYRRNTEAFF.

The J gene is TRBJ1-2, the V gene TRBV30, with D unresolved. V dropped 4 bases and J dropped 4 bases, with 19 bases sitting between them. Germline CDR1 is GTSNPN and CDR2 is SVGIG (reference sequence). The length of the CDR3 is 15 residues. The DNA for the CDR3 is TGTGCCTGGAAGCCACAGTACTTCCTTATCTATGGCTACACCTTC. Translating gives CAWKPQYFLIYGYTF.

This chain connects TRBV6-2 or TRBV6-3 to TRBJ1-2; 9 bases are shared with TRBD1. CDR3 length: 13 residues. CDR1 MNHEY and CDR2 SVGEGT come from the germline V gene. Trimming removed 4 bases from V and 8 bases from J; junction bases left unmatched: 5. CDR3 sequence reads: CASSWDRAKGYTF. CDR3 nucleotides: TGTGCCAGCAGTTGGGACAGGGCGAAAGGCTACACCTTC.

The genes are TRBV28 and TRBJ2-1; 12 bases map to TRBD2. Germline values: CDR1 MDHEN, CDR2 SYDVKM. J lost 11 bases, V lost 6 bases, and 11 bases had no gene match. The CDR3 contains 15 residues. CDR3 DNA: TGTGCCAGCAGCCAAGCTAGCGGGGGGGCCCTAAAGCAGTTCTTC. It codes for CASSQASGGALKQFF. The full variable domain, its missing parts supplied by reference TRBV28 and TRBJ2-1, is DVKVTQSSRYLVKRTGEKVFLECVQDMDHENMFWYRQDPGLGLRLIYFSYDVKMKEKGDIPEGYSVSREKKERFSLILESASTNQTSMYLCASSQASGGALKQFFGPGTRLTVL.

This clone was observed a few times. This chain's CDR3 is CATSPGTGRGLNQPQHF. The CDR3 region has the DNA TGTGCCACCAGTCCCGGGACAGGGAGAGGTCTAAATCAGCCCCAGCATTTT. V gene TRBV24-1 combines with J gene TRBJ1-5; 9 positions match TRBD1. V lost 6 bases to trimming and J lost 4 bases; unmatched junction nucleotides: 12. The CDR3 consists of 17 residues. Germline lookup yields CDR1 KGHDR and CDR2 SFDVKD.

The chain employs TRBV9 and TRBJ2-1; TRBD2 aligns across 10 bases. The CDR3 consists of 18 residues. The V segment lost 0 bases and the J segment 6 bases; nucleotides outside the gene matches: 12. Germline assignment: CDR1 SGDLS and CDR2 YYNGEE. CDR3 sequence (DNA): TGTGCCAGCAGCGTAGCGGTTAGCGGGGGGTTACCTGGCAATGAGCAGTTCTTC. It codes for CASSVAVSGGLPGNEQFF.

The chain couples TRBV4-1 to TRBJ2-7; D remains unclear. This CDR3 contains 15 residues. Trimming took off 6 bases at V and 5 bases at J, with 20 bases between the two ends. Germline-derived CDR1 and CDR2 are MGHRA and YSYEKL. Here the CDR3 reads CASRRITSKPNEQYF. DNA for the CDR3: TGCGCCAGCAGACGCATAACGTCCAAACCTAACGAGCAGTACTTC.

CDR3 loop: CASSLALGLAGAYYNEQFF. As DNA, the CDR3 is TGTGCCAGCAGCTTAGCCCTGGGACTAGCGGGAGCCTATTACAATGAGCAGTTCTTC. The chain couples TRBV7-2 to TRBJ2-1, with 14 positions matching TRBD2. The CDR3 consists of 19 residues. Per the germline V gene, CDR1 is SGHTA and CDR2 is FQGNSA. V shed 0 bases and J 4 bases; nucleotides not matched to a gene: 8.

The chain combines TRBV2 with TRBJ2-3; TRBD2 matches at 10 bases. The J segment lost 0 bases and the V segment lost 4 bases, leaving 1 base of the junction unmatched. The CDR3 totals 15 residues. Germline loops: CDR1 SNHLY, CDR2 FYNNEI. The CDR3: CASSALAGSTDTQYF. The DNA for the CDR3 is TGTGCCAGCAGTGCACTAGCGGGGAGCACAGATACGCAGTATTTT. The whole variable domain, filled in from reference TRBV2 and TRBJ2-3, reads EPEVTQTPSHQVTQMGQEVILRCVPISNHLYFYWYRQILGQKVEFLVSFYNNEISEKSEIFDDQFSVERPDGSNFTLKIRSTKLEDSAMYFCASSALAGSTDTQYFGPGTRLTVL.

This rearrangement joins TRBV6-5 to TRBJ2-2; 10 bases align to TRBD2. The CDR3 is 13 amino acids. CDR1 is MNHEY, CDR2 SVGAGI, per germline. V dropped 6 bases and J dropped 9; count of bases not matched to a gene: 4. The CDR3 nucleotides are TGTGCCAGCAGGGCTAGCGGGAGCCGGGAGCTGTTTTTT. It specifies CASRASGSRELFF.

This chain connects TRBV5-4 to TRBJ1-2, with D perhaps TRBD1 (5 bases). The germline V gene has CDR1 SGHNT and CDR2 YYREEE (reference sequence). The V end lost 0 bases, the J end lost 5 bases, and 23 bases lay between the germline ends. The CDR3 extends over 18 amino acids. In DNA form, the CDR3 reads TGTGCCAGCAGCTTGGGATTGGGGCAGGGACGGGAGAAGTATGGCTACACCTTC. Translating gives CASSLGLGQGREKYGYTF.